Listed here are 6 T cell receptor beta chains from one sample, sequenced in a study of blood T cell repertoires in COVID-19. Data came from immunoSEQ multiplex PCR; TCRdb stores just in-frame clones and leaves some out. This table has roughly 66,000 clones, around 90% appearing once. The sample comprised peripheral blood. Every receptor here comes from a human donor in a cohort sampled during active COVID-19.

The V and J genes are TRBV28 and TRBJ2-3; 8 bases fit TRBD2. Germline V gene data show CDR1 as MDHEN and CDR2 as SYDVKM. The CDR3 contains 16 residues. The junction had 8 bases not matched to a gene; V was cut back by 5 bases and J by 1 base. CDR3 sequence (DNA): TGTGCCAGCAGTCCGATTACGCGGGGGGGCACAGATACGCAGTATTTT. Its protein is CASSPITRGGTDTQYF.

The CDR3 bases are TGTGCCAGCAGTTCTGACTACCGCAATGAGCAGTTCTTC. Protein sequence: CASSSDYRNEQFF. The chain carries TRBV6-2 or TRBV6-3 and TRBJ2-1; D might be TRBD2 (5 bases). The CDR3 consists of 13 residues. Per the germline V gene, CDR1 is MNHEY and CDR2 is SVGEGT. V was cut by 4 bases and J by 6 bases, with 10 bases left in between.

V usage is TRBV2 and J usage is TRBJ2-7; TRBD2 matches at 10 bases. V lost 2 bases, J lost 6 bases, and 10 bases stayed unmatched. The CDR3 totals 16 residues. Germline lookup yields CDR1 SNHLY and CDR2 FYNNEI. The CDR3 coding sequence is TGTGCCAGCAGTGAATGCCGGCTAGCGGGAGATTGCGAGCAGTACTTC. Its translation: CASSECRLAGDCEQYF.

CDR3 loop: CASSFGLRTSGTYPTSTDTQYF. CDR3 bases: TGCGCCAGCAGCTTTGGGTTGAGGACTAGCGGGACCTATCCCACTAGCACAGATACGCAGTATTTT. This chain links TRBV5-1 with TRBJ2-3, with 12 bases lining up with TRBD2. This CDR3 is built from 22 residues. In germline, CDR1 is SGHRS, CDR2 YFSETQ. J lost 0 bases, V lost 2 bases, and 19 bases had no gene match.

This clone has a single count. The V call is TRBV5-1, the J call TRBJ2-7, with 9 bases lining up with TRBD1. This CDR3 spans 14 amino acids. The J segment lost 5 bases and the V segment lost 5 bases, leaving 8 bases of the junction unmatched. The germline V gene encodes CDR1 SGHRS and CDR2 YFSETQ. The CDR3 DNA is TGCGCCAGCAGAGCGACAGGGGGAGTCGACGAGCAGTACTTC. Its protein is CASRATGGVDEQYF.

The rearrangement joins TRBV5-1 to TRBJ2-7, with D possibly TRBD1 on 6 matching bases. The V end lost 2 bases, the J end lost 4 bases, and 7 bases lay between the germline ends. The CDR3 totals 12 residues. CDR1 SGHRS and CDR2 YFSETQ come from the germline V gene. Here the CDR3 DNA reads TGCGCCAGCAGCTTTACAGGGTACGAGCAGTACTTC. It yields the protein CASSFTGYEQYF.